This T cell receptor (beta chain) was retrieved from a study of T cells in Graves' hyperthyroidism and ophthalmopathy. General study findings and limits: It was a median approximately 7.1 months before onset that the model predicted ophthalmopathy.

This clonotype was detected ten times or more. The antigen is unknown. RNA transcripts provided the source from which TCR beta CDR3 regions were amplified. Primed by the HTBI set, a first-round RT-PCR was run on the TCR CDR3. TCRdb itself ran the multiplex PCR reads through MiXCR, one entry per CDR3 protein. The sample consists of 650,000 to 800,000 distinct CDR3 sequences, 45% of them appearing once. This CDR3 is 14 amino acids long. Trimming pared 6 bases from V and 1 base from J, leaving 12 bases between. The source is an adult man with Graves' disease, either hyperthyroidism or ophthalmopathy (not recorded which). The sample comprised peripheral blood or thyroid tissue (not recorded which). The genes are TRBV12-3 or TRBV12-4 and TRBJ1-1; a weak D match, TRBD1 (5 bases). CDR3 DNA sequence: TGTGCCAGCAGCCCGGGACGGCAGAACACTGAAGCTTTCTTT. It translates to CASSPGRQNTEAFF.